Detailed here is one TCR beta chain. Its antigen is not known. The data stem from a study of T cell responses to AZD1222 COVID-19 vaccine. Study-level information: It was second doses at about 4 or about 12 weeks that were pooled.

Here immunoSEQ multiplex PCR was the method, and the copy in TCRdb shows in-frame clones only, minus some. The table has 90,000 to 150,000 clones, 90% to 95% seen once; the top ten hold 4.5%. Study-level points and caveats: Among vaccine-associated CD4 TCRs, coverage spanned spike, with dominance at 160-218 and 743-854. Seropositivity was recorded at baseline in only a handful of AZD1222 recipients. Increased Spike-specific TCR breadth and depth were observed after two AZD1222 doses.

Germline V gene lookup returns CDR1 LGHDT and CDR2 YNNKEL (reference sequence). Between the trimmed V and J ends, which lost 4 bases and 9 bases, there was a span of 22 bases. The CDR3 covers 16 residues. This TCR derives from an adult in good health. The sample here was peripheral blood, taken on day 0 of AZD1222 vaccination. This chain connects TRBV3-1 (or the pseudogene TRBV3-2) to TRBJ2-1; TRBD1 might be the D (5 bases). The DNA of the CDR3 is TGTGCCAGCAGCCTATGGATTAGGGGCCCCCAACCTGAGCAGTTCTTC. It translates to CASSLWIRGPQPEQFF.